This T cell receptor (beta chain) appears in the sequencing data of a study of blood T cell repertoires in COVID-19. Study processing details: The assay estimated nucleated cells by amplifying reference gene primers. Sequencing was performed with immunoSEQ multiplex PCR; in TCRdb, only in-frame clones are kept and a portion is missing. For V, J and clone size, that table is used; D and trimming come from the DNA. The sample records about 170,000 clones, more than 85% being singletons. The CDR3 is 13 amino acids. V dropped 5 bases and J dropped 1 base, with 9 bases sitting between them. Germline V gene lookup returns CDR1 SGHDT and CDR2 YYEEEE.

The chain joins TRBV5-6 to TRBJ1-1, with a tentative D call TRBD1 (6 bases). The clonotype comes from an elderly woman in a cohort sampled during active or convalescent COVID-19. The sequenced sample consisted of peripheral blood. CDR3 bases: TGTGCCAGCAGGTTGACAGGGAACACTGAAGCTTTCTTT. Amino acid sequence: CASRLTGNTEAFF.